What follows is one T cell receptor (beta chain) and its context. Antigen unknown. This record comes from a study of OX40 agonist ivuxolimab in advanced cancers. Regarding the study as a whole: Compared with CD4+, CD8+ T cells on average had more expanded clones.

Data came from immunoSEQ multiplex PCR; TCRdb stores just in-frame clones and leaves some out. The data contain 55,000 to 90,000 clones, about 90% of them singletons. The length of the CDR3 is 16 residues. CDR1 and CDR2 from the germline V gene are SEHNR and FQNEAQ (reference sequence). Trimming cost V 5 bases and J 2 bases; bases outside gene matches: 5. The source is an adult with an advanced solid tumor such as melanoma, head and neck, liver or kidney cancer. The sample in question was CD4+ or CD8+ T cells sorted from blood, obtained in a trial of the OX40 agonist ivuxolimab. This chain links TRBV7-9 with TRBJ2-1; 11 positions match TRBD2. For the CDR3, the DNA is TGTGCCAGCAGCCGTAGCGGGAGGGGAGCCTACAATGAGCAGTTCTTC. Protein product: CASSRSGRGAYNEQFF. Using reference TRBV7-9 and TRBJ2-1 for the parts outside the CDR3, the full variable domain is DTGVSQNPRHKITKRGQNVTFRCDPISEHNRLYWYRQTLGQGPEFLTYFQNEAQLEKSRLLSDRFSAERPKGSFSTLEIQRTEQGDSAMYLCASSRSGRGAYNEQFFGPGTRLTVL.